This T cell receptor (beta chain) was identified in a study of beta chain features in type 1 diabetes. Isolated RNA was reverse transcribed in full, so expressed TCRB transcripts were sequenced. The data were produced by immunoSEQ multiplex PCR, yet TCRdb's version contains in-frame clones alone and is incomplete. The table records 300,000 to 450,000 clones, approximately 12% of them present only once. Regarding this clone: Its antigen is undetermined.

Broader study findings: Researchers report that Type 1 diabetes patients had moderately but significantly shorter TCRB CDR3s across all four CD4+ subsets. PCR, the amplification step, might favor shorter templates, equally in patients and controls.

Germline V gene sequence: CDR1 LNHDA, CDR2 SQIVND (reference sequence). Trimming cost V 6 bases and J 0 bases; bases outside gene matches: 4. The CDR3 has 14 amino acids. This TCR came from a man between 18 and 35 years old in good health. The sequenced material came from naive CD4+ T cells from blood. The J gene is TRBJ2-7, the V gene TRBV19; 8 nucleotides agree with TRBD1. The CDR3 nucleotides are TGTGCCAGTAGCAGACAGGGGAGCTCCTACGAGCAGTACTTC. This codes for CASSRQGSSYEQYF.